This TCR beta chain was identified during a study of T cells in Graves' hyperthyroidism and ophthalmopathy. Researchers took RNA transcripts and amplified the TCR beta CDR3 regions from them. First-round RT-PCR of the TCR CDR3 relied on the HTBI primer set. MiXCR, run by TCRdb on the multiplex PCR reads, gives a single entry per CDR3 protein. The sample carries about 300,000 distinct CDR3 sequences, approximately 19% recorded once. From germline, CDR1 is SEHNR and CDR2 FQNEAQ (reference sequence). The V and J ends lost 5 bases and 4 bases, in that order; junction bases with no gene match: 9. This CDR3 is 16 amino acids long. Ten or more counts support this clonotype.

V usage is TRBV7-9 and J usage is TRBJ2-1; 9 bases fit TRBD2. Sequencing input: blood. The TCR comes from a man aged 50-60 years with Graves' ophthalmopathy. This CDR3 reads CASSPRASGKYNEQFF. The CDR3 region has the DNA TGTGCCAGCAGCCCTCGGGCTAGCGGGAAATACAATGAGCAGTTCTTC.